The 8 T cell receptor beta chains below all came from one sample that was sequenced in a study of blood T cell repertoires in COVID-19. Some clones are missing from TCRdb's copy, which holds only in-frame ones; the method was immunoSEQ multiplex PCR. Of hundreds of thousands of clones in the sample, 65% to 85% were seen once. The source material was peripheral blood. The receptors shown here come from a woman in her thirties or forties with active or convalescent COVID-19.

CDR3 residues: CASSFSGTQNTGELFF. As DNA, the CDR3 is TGTGCCAGCAGCTTCTCCGGGACACAAAACACCGGGGAGCTGTTTTTT. The chain has TRBV7-3 and TRBJ2-2, with D tentatively TRBD1 (6 bases). V was clipped by 3 bases and J by 2 bases, with 13 bases between them. The CDR3 contains 16 residues. Germline values: CDR1 SGHTA, CDR2 FQGTGA.

This chain connects TRBV20-1 to TRBJ2-4, with TRBD2 as a possible D gene (6 bases). Between the trimmed V and J ends, which lost 3 bases and 1 base, there was a span of 7 bases. The CDR3 runs to 13 residues. Germline CDR1 and CDR2: DFQATT and SNEGSKA (reference sequence). CDR3 in amino acids: CSASRGAKNIQYF. CDR3 DNA: TGCAGTGCTAGTCGGGGGGCCAAAAACATTCAGTACTTC.

The chain carries TRBV7-2 and TRBJ2-3, with TRBD2 identical over 8 bases. There are 16 residues in the CDR3. V dropped 5 bases and J dropped 2; count of bases not matched to a gene: 9. CDR1 and CDR2 from the germline V gene are SGHTA and FQGNSA. The CDR3 protein is CASSPFPGGYTDTQYF. The CDR3 bases are TGTGCCAGCAGCCCCTTTCCGGGGGGGTACACAGATACGCAGTATTTT.

This sequence joins TRBV7-9 and TRBJ1-6; no clear D gene. Germline CDR1 reads SEHNR; CDR2 reads FQNEAQ (reference sequence). The CDR3 spans 11 residues. The V and J ends lost 1 base and 12 bases respectively, with 4 bases between them. The DNA for the CDR3 is TGTGCCAGCAGCTTAGTCGGACCCCTCCACTTT. Encoded protein: CASSLVGPLHF.

The chain has TRBV6-4 and TRBJ1-5; D is undetermined. V lost 0 bases, J lost 0 bases, and 9 bases lay in between. The V gene's germline CDR1 is MRHNA and CDR2 SNTAGT. The CDR3 sequence is 16 residues long. CDR3: CASSDSSGVSNQPQHF. In nucleotides, the CDR3 is TGTGCCAGCAGTGACTCGAGCGGGGTTAGCAATCAGCCCCAGCATTTT.

This clone was observed a handful of times. The chain carries TRBV5-1 and TRBJ2-6; 7 bases fit TRBD1. Germline V lookup: CDR1 SGHRS, CDR2 YFSETQ. The CDR3 loop spans 17 amino acids. Trimming removed 4 bases from V and 0 bases from J; junction bases left unmatched: 7. The chain's CDR3 is CASSPGQPSSGANVLTF. The CDR3 DNA is TGCGCCAGCAGCCCGGGACAGCCGAGCTCTGGGGCCAACGTCCTGACTTTC.

This clone was seen at least ten times. This chain uses TRBV5-4 with TRBJ1-6; possible D gene TRBD1, 6 bases. CDR1 and CDR2 from the germline V gene are SGHNT and YYREEE (reference sequence). The CDR3 runs 15 residues. The V end was cut by 3 bases, the J end by 6 bases, with 13 bases between. In DNA, the CDR3 is TGTGCCAGCAGCTCTAACGGACAGATTAATTCACCCCTCCACTTT. It is translated as CASSSNGQINSPLHF.

J is TRBJ2-1 and V is TRBV5-4; TRBD1 might be the D (5 bases). V gave up 1 base and J gave up 8 bases, with 10 bases separating them. CDR1 SGHNT and CDR2 YYREEE come from the germline V gene (reference sequence). The CDR3 sequence is 13 residues long. This chain's CDR3 is CASSLIQGYEQFF. The CDR3 region has the DNA TGTGCCAGCAGCTTGATCCAGGGCTATGAGCAGTTCTTC.